Each of the 14 T cell receptor beta chains below was sequenced from the same sample in a study of T cell clusters in autoimmune cytopenias. Each sample's input was 250 to 300 ng genomic DNA, 30,000 to 45,000 genome equivalents. One tube held mixed TRB-A and TRB-B primer pools for touch-down PCR. TCRdb re-called the multiplex PCR reads, yielding one record per CDR3 amino acid sequence without DNA. This table holds about 1,900 distinct CDR3 sequences. The sequenced material came from peripheral blood. These receptors originate from a human donor with an autoimmune cytopenia, with autoimmune hepatitis or in good health (not recorded which).

By frequency, this clonotype registers medium-sized (0.01 to 0.1%). V usage is TRBV12-3 or TRBV12-4 and J usage is TRBJ2-7; with no DNA, the TCRdb D assignment of TRBD2 cannot be verified. This CDR3 comprises 14 residues. This CDR3 is CASRRLAGEVEQYF.

Its frequency marks this clonotype as medium-sized. V gene TRBV29-1 combines with J gene TRBJ1-1. CDR3 length: 11 amino acids. Per the germline V gene, CDR1 is SQVTM and CDR2 is ANQGSEA. The CDR3 region is CSVRVNTEAFF.

V is TRBV19 and J is TRBJ2-1. This CDR3 comprises 12 residues. Germline V lookup: CDR1 LNHDA, CDR2 SQIVND (reference sequence). CDR3 region: CASSAVFGEQFF.

The chain employs TRBV29-1 and TRBJ2-3; TCRdb indicates TRBD2, and absent DNA this call remains unverified. This CDR3 is built from 13 residues. Germline V gene lookup returns CDR1 SQVTM and CDR2 ANQGSEA. This CDR3 reads CSGAGLYTDTQYF.

This clonotype shows up as medium-sized by frequency. The chain has TRBV29-1 and TRBJ1-2. This CDR3 comprises 14 residues. CDR1 and CDR2 (germline): SQVTM, ANQGSEA. CDR3 in amino acids: CSVVEGEGNYGYTF.

V is TRBV7-6 and J is TRBJ1-2. The CDR3 loop spans 13 amino acids. From germline, CDR1 is SGHVS and CDR2 FNYEAQ. The CDR3 spells CASSIGNYYGYTF.

CDR3: CASSLATSGLFPGNEQFF. The chain combines TRBV12-3 or TRBV12-4 with TRBJ2-1; TCRdb calls TRBD1, which cannot be checked without DNA. The CDR3 has 18 residues.

The chain couples TRBV19 to TRBJ2-1; TCRdb outputs TRBD1, but without DNA this stays unchecked. Germline CDR1 and CDR2: LNHDA and SQIVND (reference sequence). The CDR3 contains 13 residues. CDR3 sequence reads: CASSRSGYNEQFF.

This clonotype ranks as large (0.1 to 1%) in terms of frequency. The chain employs TRBV29-1 and TRBJ2-7; TCRdb's assignment of TRBD1 cannot be checked, as there is no DNA. From germline, CDR1 is SQVTM and CDR2 ANQGSEA. This CDR3 has 11 residues. CDR3 sequence reads: CSVHRDYEQYF.

This clonotype is deemed medium-sized (0.01 to 0.1%) by its frequency. The rearrangement joins TRBV30 to TRBJ2-5; TCRdb returns TRBD1, unconfirmable since there is no DNA. The CDR3 covers 14 residues. Germline V gene sequence: CDR1 GTSNPN, CDR2 SVGIG (reference sequence). The CDR3 protein is CAWSVRTGGETQYF. The whole variable domain, remainder taken from reference TRBV30 and TRBJ2-5, is SQTIHQWPATLVQPVGSPLSLECTVEGTSNPNLYWYRQAAGRGLQLLFYSVGIGQISSEVPQNLSASRPQDRQFILSSKKLLLSDSGFYLCAWSVRTGGETQYFGPGTRLLVL.

This clonotype registers medium-sized by frequency. The genes are TRBV15 and TRBJ2-2. CDR1 and CDR2 from the germline V gene are LNHNV and YYDKDF (reference sequence). The CDR3 totals 15 residues. CDR3 residues: CATSSRDPSTGELFF.

Judged by frequency, this clonotype is medium-sized. The chain employs TRBV20-1 and TRBJ2-3; TCRdb's D call of TRBD2 is untestable without DNA. The CDR3 covers 13 residues. Germline values: CDR1 DFQATT, CDR2 SNEGSKA (reference sequence). The chain's CDR3 is CSAVSGSTYTQYF.

Its frequency marks this clonotype as medium-sized (0.01 to 0.1%). The rearrangement uses TRBV6-5 and TRBJ2-1; TCRdb outputs TRBD2, but without DNA this stays unchecked. CDR3 length: 15 residues. Germline V gene lookup returns CDR1 MNHEY and CDR2 SVGAGI. This CDR3 is CASSYMGTSVNEQFF.

This clonotype is labeled medium-sized based on frequency. V gene TRBV9 combines with J gene TRBJ2-5; TCRdb returns TRBD1, unconfirmable since there is no DNA. This CDR3 has 15 residues. Germline V gene data show CDR1 as SGDLS and CDR2 as YYNGEE. CDR3 loop: CASSQRGMPQETQYF.